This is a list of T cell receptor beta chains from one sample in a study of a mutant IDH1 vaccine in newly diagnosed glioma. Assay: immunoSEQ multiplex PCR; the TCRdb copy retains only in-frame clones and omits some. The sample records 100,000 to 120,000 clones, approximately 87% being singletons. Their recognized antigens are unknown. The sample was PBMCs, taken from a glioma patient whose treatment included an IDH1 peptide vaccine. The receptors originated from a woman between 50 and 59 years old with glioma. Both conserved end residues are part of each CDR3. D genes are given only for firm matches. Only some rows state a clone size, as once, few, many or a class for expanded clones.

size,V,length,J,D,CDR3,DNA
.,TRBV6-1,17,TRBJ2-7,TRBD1,CASSDPRQGAVFYEQYF,TGTGCCAGCAGTGATCCCAGACAGGGGGCGGTTTTCTACGAGCAGTACTTC
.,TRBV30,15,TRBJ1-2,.,CACPHSSSWLDVYTF,TGTGCCTGCCCACATTCTAGTTCGTGGTTGGACGTCTACACCTTC
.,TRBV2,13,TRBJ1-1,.,CAVQQATNTEAFF,TGTGCCGTACAACAGGCTACGAACACTGAAGCTTTCTTT
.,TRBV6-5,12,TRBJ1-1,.,CASSSMNTEAFF,TGTGCCAGCAGCTCTATGAACACTGAAGCTTTCTTT
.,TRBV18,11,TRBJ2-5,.,CASSPQETQYF,TGTGCCAGCTCACCCCAAGAGACCCAGTACTTC
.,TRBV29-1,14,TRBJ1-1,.,CSGWGGGMNTEAFF,TGCAGTGGCTGGGGAGGGGGGATGAACACTGAAGCTTTCTTT
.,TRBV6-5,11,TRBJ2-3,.,CASRGTDTQYF,TGTGCCAGCAGAGGCACAGATACGCAGTATTTT
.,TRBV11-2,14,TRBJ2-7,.,CASSFALSRHEQYF,TGTGCCAGCAGCTTCGCCTTAAGTAGGCACGAGCAGTACTTC
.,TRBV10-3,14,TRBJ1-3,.,CAISDPRSGNTIYF,TGTGCCATCAGTGACCCCCGCTCTGGAAACACCATATATTTT
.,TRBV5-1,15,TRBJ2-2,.,CASSLVAGHTGELFF,TGCGCCAGCAGCTTGGTTGCGGGGCACACCGGGGAGCTGTTTTTT
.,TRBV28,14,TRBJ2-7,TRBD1,CATIGTGSSYEQYF,TGTGCCACCATAGGGACAGGGAGCTCCTACGAGCAGTACTTC
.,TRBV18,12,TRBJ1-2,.,CASYAEGWGYTF,TGTGCCAGCTACGCAGAGGGGTGGGGCTACACCTTC
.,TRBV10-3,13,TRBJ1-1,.,CAISDRLNTEAFF,TGTGCCATCAGTGACAGACTGAACACTGAAGCTTTCTTT
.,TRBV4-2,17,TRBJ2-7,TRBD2,CASSQGEGFGVSYEQYF,TGTGCCAGCAGCCAAGGGGAGGGCTTCGGGGTTTCCTACGAGCAGTACTTC
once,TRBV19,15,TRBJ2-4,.,CASSIWGRPHSIQYF,TGTGCCAGTAGTATATGGGGGAGGCCACATAGCATTCAGTACTTC
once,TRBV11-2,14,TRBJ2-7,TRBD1,CASSRTGGSYEQYF,TGTGCCAGCAGTCGGACAGGGGGCTCCTACGAGCAGTACTTC
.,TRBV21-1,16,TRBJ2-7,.,CASSNLDRDRTYEQYF,TGTGCCAGCAGCAACCTTGACCGGGACAGAACCTACGAGCAGTACTTC
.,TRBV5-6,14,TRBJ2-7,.,CASSLSGISYEQYF,TGTGCCAGCAGCTTATCCGGGATCTCCTACGAGCAGTACTTC
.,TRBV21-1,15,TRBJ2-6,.,CASSRTGDGANVLTF,TGTGCCAGCAGCCGGACAGGGGATGGGGCCAACGTCCTGACTTTC
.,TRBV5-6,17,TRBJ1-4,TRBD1,CASSFQFDRGPSEKLFF,TGTGCCAGCAGCTTTCAATTTGACAGGGGGCCAAGTGAAAAACTGTTTTTT
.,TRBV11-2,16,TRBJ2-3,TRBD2,CASSWPLAGVTDTQYF,TGTGCCAGCAGCTGGCCCCTAGCGGGGGTCACAGATACGCAGTATTTT
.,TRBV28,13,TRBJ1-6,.,CASSFTGGRALHF,TGTGCCAGCAGTTTTACGGGGGGGAGGGCCCTCCACTTT
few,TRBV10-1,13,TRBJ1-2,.,CASSEALNYGYTF,TGCGCCAGCAGTGAAGCACTGAACTATGGCTACACCTTC
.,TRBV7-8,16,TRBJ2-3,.,CASSLGAPTGTDTQYF,TGTGCCAGCAGCTTAGGGGCCCCCACCGGCACAGATACGCAGTATTTT
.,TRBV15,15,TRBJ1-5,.,CATSRDRGANQPQHF,TGTGCCACCAGCAGAGATCGGGGGGCCAATCAGCCCCAGCATTTT
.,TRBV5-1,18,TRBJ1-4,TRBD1,CASSLDRKGGISNEKLFF,TGCGCCAGCAGCTTGGATCGGAAAGGGGGCATATCTAATGAAAAACTGTTTTTT
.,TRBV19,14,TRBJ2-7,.,CASSTRPLDHEQYF,TGTGCCAGTAGTACCCGCCCCTTGGACCACGAGCAGTACTTC
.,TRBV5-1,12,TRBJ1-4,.,CASSFFGESLFF,TGCGCCAGCAGCTTCTTTGGGGAGTCGCTGTTTTTT
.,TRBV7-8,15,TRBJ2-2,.,CASSPYRVNIGELFF,TGTGCCAGCAGCCCATACAGGGTAAACATCGGGGAGCTGTTTTTT
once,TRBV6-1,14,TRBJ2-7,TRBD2,CASSEPGRAYEQYF,TGTGCCAGCAGTGAGCCCGGGAGGGCCTACGAGCAGTACTTC
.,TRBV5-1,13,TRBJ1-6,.,CASSPGSTSPLHF,TGCGCCAGCAGCCCAGGGAGTACTTCACCCCTCCACTTT
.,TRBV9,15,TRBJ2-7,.,CASSVEGRGDYEQYF,TGTGCCAGCAGCGTAGAAGGCAGGGGGGACTACGAGCAGTACTTC